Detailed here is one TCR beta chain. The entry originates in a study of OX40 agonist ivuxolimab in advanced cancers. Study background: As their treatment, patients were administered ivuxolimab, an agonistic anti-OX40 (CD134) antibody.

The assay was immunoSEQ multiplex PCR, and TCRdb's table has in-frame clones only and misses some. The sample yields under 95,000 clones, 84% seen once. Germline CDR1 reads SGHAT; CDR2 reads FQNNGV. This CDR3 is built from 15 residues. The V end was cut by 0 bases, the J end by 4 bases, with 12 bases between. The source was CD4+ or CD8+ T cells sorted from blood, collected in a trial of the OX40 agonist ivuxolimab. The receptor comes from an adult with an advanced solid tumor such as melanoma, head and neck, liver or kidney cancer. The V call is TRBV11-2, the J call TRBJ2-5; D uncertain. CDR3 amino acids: CASSLELGGVETQYF. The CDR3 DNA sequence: TGTGCCAGCAGCTTAGAGCTAGGTGGCGTAGAGACCCAGTACTTC.